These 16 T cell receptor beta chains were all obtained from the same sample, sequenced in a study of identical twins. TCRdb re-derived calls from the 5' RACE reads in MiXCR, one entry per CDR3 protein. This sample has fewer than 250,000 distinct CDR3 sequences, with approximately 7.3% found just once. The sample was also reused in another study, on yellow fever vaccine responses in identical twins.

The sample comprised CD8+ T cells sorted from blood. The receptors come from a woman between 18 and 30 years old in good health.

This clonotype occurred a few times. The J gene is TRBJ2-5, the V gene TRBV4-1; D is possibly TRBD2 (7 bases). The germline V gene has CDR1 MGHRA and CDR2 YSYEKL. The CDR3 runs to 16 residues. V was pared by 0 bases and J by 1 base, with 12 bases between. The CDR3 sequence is CASSQEGGAIQETQYF. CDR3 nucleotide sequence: TGCGCCAGCAGCCAAGAAGGGGGGGCCATCCAAGAGACCCAGTACTTC.

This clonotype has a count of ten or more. This chain's CDR3 is CSVEGAGVGDEQYF. In nucleotides, the CDR3 is TGCAGCGTTGAAGGAGCGGGAGTAGGGGACGAGCAGTACTTC. The chain has TRBV29-1 and TRBJ2-7; 8 nucleotides line up with TRBD2. This CDR3 contains 14 residues. V trimming: 1 base; J trimming: 5 bases; junction bases outside the gene matches: 7. In germline, CDR1 is SQVTM, CDR2 ANQGSEA.

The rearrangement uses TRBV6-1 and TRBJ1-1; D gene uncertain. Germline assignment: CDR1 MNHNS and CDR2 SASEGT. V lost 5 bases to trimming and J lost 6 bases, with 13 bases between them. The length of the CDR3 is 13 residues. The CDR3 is CASSSPRVAEAFF. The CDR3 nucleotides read TGTGCCAGCAGTAGTCCGAGGGTCGCTGAAGCTTTCTTT.

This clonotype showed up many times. The CDR3 loop reads CSADDRGGGTEAFF. The CDR3 region has the DNA TGCAGTGCTGACGACAGGGGCGGGGGCACTGAAGCTTTCTTT. V usage is TRBV20-1 and J usage is TRBJ1-1; TRBD1 matches at 8 bases. The CDR3 spans 14 residues. V gave up 5 bases and J gave up 4 bases; unmatched junction bases: 9. Germline CDR1 DFQATT, CDR2 SNEGSKA (reference sequence).

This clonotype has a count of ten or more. This chain's CDR3 is CASSLAGVSWETQYF. In DNA form, the CDR3 reads TGTGCCAGCAGCTTGGCTGGAGTTTCGTGGGAGACCCAGTACTTC. The rearrangement links TRBV5-6 to TRBJ2-5; D unresolved. V shed 0 bases and J shed 5 bases, with 14 bases lying between them. Germline CDR1 and CDR2: SGHDT and YYEEEE. The CDR3 spans 15 residues.

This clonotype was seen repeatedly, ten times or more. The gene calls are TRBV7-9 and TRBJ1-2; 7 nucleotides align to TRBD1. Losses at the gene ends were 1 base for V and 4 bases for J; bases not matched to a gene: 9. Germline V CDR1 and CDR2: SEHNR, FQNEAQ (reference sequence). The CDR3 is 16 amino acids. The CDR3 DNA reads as TGTGCCAGCAGCTTAGACACAGGGGAAGTCCTCTATGGCTACACCTTC. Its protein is CASSLDTGEVLYGYTF.

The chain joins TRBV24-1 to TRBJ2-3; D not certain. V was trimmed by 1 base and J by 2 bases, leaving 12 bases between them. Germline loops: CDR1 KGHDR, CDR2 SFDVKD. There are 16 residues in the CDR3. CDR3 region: CATSDLGDSYTDTQYF. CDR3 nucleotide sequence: TGTGCCACCAGTGATTTAGGAGACTCTTACACAGATACGCAGTATTTT.

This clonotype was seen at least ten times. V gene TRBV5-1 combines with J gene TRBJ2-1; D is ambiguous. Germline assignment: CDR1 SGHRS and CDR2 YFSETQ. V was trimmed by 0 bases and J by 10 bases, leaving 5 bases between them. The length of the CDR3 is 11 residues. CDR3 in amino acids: CASSLGPEQFF. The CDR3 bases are TGCGCCAGCAGCTTGGGCCCAGAGCAGTTCTTC.

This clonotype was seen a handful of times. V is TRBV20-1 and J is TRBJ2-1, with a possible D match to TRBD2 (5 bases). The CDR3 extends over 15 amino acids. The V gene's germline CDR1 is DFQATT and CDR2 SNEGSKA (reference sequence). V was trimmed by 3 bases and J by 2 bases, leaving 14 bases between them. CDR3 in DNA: TGCAGTGCTAGTCCCCCAGCGGCAACCTACAATGAGCAGTTCTTC. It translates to CSASPPAATYNEQFF.

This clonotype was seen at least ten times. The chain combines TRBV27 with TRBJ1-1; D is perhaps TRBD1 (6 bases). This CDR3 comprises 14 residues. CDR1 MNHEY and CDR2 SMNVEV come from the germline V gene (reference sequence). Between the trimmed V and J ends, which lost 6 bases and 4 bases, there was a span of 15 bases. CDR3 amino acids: CASRKRGSGTEAFF. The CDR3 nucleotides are TGTGCCAGCAGAAAAAGGGGGAGCGGCACTGAAGCTTTCTTT.

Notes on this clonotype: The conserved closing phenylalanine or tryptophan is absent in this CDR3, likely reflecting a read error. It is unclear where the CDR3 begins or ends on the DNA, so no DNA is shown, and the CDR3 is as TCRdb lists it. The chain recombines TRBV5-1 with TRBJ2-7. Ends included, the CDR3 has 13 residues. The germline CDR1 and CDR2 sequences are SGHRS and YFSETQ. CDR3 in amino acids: CASSLTPSMGSYL.

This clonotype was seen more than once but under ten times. The CDR3 protein is CASSTGQGAWAEAFF. CDR3 sequence (DNA): TGTGCCAGCAGCACGGGACAGGGGGCGTGGGCTGAAGCTTTCTTT. The gene calls are TRBV7-9 and TRBJ1-1; 12 nucleotides line up with TRBD1. The CDR3 spans 15 residues. CDR1 is SEHNR, CDR2 FQNEAQ, per germline (reference sequence). V was pared by 5 bases and J by 6 bases, with 7 bases of the junction left unmatched.

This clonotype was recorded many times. The DNA for the CDR3 is TGCGCCAGCAGCTTGGCCCCGGGACAGTATGAAAAACTGTTTTTT. Protein product: CASSLAPGQYEKLFF. This chain links TRBV5-1 with TRBJ1-4; 7 bases map to TRBD1. The CDR3 has 15 amino acids. CDR1 SGHRS and CDR2 YFSETQ come from the germline V gene. V was pared by 0 bases and J by 6 bases, with 5 bases of the junction left unmatched.

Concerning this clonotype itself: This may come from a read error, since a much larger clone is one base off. CDR3 nucleotides: TGTGCCATCTGTGAGTCTACTAGCGGCCAAGAGACCCAGTACTTC. Residues: CAICESTSGQETQYF. This chain joins TRBV10-3 and TRBJ2-5; TRBD2 matches 8 bases. The CDR3 runs 15 residues. Germline CDR1 and CDR2: ENHRY and SYGVKD.

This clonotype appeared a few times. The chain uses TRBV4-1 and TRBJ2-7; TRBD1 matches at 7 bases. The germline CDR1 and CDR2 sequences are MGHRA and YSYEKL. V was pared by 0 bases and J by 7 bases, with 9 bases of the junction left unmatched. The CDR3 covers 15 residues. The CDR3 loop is CASSQDPTGLGEQYF. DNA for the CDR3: TGCGCCAGCAGCCAAGACCCGACAGGGTTGGGGGAGCAGTACTTC.

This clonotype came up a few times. CDR3 DNA: TGTGCCACCTATCCGACTGGATACCAAGAGACCCAGTACTTC. This sequence encodes CATYPTGYQETQYF. V usage is TRBV6-2 or TRBV6-3 and J usage is TRBJ2-5; D gene unclear. This CDR3 spans 14 amino acids. CDR1 is MNHEY, CDR2 SVGEGT, per germline. Trimming left V 10 bases short and J 0 bases short, with 15 bases between.